This paragraph reports one TCR beta chain. This clone has only a few counts. Its antigen has not been determined. No per-base quality is available; no much larger clone lies one base away. One collaborating source in Seattle enrolled patients during active infection and followed them longitudinally through the course of disease. The collaborating institutions used their own protocols to collect whole blood in K2EDTA tubes. For TCRbeta analysis, collaborators shipped samples as frozen whole blood, isolated PBMCs, or DNA extracted from either of those sample types. This entry belongs to a study of blood T cell repertoires in COVID-19 (dated by TCRdb to about 2020). A note on the overall study: Collaborator samples came from the United States, Italy and Spain and covered acute and convalescent phases of COVID-19. The material from the prospective study consisted of cDNA or gDNA derived from T cells, B-cell-depleted T cells, or PBMCs. Deeply sampled blood TCRbeta repertoires from subjects exposed to, actively infected with, or recovered from COVID-19 were included in the dataset. The repertoires were released in a freely available public database meant as a resource for research on the immune response to SARS-CoV-2. The samples were drawn from the first 160 participants of the ongoing ImmuneRACE study and from over a thousand subjects provided by 6 global collaborators. A de-identified subject ID, COVID-19 status, age in years and sex were almost always included in the sample metadata. Where available, HLA class I and class II types were taken from metadata supplied by the sample provider and were not determined by assay-based typing. Summary of the overall study and its limitations: The quantity of clinical and demographic metadata differed by source and by participant and was supplied without curation.

TCRbeta CDR3 regions were amplified from genomic DNA by means of the immunoSEQ Assay, a bias-controlled multiplex PCR. Per the source publication's procedure: The number of nucleated cells in each sample was estimated by amplification of reference gene primers within the assay. Sequence reads were collapsed and filtered to measure the absolute abundance of every unique TCRbeta CDR3 rearrangement. For each sample, productive Simpson clonality was calculated as the square root of Simpson's diversity index across productive rearrangements. As stored in TCRdb, this immuneACCESS dataset retains in-frame rearrangements with V and J assigned. A fraction of the clones does not appear; measured against another copy, unresolved V genes explain less than half of the discrepancy, and the remainder lacks a known reason. That table gives V, J and clone size, and the DNA gave D and trimming. For this sample the table gives fewer than 200,000 clones, of which 85% were detected only once. Under 6% of the sample comes from the top ten.

Deletion took 0 bases off V and 5 bases off J, with a span of 5 bases between the germline ends. CDR1 SGHRS and CDR2 YFSETQ were looked up in the germline V gene. CDR3 length: 13 amino acids, cysteine to phenylalanine. Only the CDR3 portion is preserved as DNA: 39 bases, with reading frame beginning at the first base. The chain was built from TRBV5-1 and TRBJ2-2; the D segment cannot be called with confidence. The TCR sequence derives from a woman aged 45 to 65 with COVID-19, enrolled during active disease. The sequencing sample was made of peripheral blood. Here the CDR3 is given as CASSLGRTGELFF. The DNA sequence is given as TGCGCCAGCAGCTTGGGGCGGACCGGGGAGCTGTTTTTT.